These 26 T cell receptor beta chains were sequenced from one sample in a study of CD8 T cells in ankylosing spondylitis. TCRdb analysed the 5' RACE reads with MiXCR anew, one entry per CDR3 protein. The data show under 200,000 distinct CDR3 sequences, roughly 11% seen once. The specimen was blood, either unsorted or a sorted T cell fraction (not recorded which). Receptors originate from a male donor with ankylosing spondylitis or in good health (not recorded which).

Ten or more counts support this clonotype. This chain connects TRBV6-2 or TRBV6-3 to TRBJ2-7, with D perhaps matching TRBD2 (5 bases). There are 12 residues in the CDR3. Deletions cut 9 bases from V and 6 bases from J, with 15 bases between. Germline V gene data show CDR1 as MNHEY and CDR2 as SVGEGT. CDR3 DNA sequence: TGTGCCAGTTGGCAGGACTTTGGCGAGCAGTACTTC. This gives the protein CASWQDFGEQYF.

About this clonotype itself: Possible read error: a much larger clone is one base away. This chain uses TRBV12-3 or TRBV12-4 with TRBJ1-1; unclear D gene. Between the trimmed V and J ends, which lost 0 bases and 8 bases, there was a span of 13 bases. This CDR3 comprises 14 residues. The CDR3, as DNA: TGTGCCAGCAGTTTAGCGACGACCGGGCAAGAAGCTTTCTTT. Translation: CASSLATTGQEAFF.

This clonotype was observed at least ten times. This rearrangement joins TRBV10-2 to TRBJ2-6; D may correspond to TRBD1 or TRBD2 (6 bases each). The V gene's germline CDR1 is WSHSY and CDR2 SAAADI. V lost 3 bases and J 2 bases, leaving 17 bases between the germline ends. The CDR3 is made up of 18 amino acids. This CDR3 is CASSDSGGWTTGANVLTF. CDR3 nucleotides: TGCGCCAGCAGTGACTCCGGGGGCTGGACAACTGGGGCCAACGTCCTGACTTTC.

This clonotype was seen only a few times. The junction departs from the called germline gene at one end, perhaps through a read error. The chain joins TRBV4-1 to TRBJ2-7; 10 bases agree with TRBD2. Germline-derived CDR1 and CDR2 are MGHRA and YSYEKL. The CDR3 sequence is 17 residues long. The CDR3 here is CASSQGEGLAVSYGQYF. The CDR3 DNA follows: TGCGCCAGCAGCCAAGGTGAAGGACTAGCGGTCTCCTACGGGCAGTACTTC.

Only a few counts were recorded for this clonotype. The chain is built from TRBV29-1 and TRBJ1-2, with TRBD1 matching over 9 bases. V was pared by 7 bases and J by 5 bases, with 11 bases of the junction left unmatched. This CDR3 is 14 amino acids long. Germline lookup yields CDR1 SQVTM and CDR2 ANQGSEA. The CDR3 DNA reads TGCAGCGCCCCTAGGACCGACAGGGGGTATGGCTACACCTTC. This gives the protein CSAPRTDRGYGYTF. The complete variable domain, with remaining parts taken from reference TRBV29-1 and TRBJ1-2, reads SAVISQKPSRDICQRGTSLTIQCQVDSQVTMMFWYRQQPGQSLTLIATANQGSEATYESGFVIDKFPISRPNLTFSTLTVSNMSPEDSSIYLCSAPRTDRGYGYTFGSGTRLTVV.

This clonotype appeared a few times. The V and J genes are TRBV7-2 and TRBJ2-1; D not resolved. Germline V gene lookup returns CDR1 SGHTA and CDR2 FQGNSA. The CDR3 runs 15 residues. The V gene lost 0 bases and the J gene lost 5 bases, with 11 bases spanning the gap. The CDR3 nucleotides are TGTGCCAGCAGCTTAGCGCGGAACCGTAACAATGAGCAGTTCTTC. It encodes CASSLARNRNNEQFF.

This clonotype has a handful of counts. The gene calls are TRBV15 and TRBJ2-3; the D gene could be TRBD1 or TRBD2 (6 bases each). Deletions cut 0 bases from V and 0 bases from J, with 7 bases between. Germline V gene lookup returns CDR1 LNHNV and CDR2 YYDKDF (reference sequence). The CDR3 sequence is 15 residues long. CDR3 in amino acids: CATSREGGSTDTQYF. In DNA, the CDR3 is TGTGCCACCAGCAGAGAAGGGGGGAGCACAGATACGCAGTATTTT.

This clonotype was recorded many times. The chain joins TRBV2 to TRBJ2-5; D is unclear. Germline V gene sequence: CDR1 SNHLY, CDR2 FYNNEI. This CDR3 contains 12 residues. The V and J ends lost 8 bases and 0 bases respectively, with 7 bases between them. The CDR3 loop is CASGVYQETQYF. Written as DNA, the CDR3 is TGTGCCAGCGGGGTTTACCAAGAGACCCAGTACTTC.

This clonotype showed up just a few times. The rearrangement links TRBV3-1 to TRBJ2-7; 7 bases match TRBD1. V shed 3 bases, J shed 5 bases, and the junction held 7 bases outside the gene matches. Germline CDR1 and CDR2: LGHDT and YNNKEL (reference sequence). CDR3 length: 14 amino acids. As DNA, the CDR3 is TGTGCCAGCAGCCACAAGGGGGCCAGACACGAGCAGTACTTC. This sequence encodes CASSHKGARHEQYF.

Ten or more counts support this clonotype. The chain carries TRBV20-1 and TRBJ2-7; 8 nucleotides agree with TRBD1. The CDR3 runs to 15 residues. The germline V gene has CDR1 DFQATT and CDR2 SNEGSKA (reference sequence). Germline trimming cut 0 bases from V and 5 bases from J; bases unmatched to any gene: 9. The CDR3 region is CSARDSRGRSNEQYF. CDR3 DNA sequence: TGCAGTGCTAGAGATAGCAGGGGGCGAAGCAACGAGCAGTACTTC.

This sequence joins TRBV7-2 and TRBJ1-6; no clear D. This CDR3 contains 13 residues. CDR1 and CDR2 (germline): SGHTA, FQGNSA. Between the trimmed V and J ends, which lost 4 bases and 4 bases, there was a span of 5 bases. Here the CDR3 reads CASSSDYNSPLHF. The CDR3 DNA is TGTGCCAGCAGCTCGGATTATAATTCACCCCTCCACTTT.

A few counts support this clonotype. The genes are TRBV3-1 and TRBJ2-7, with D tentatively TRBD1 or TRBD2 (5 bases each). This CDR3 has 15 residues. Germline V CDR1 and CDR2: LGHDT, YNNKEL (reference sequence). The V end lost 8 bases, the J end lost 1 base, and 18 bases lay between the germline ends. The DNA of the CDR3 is TGTGCCAGCTCCGTGACGTCGGGGACGTCCTACGAGCAGTACTTC. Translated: CASSVTSGTSYEQYF.

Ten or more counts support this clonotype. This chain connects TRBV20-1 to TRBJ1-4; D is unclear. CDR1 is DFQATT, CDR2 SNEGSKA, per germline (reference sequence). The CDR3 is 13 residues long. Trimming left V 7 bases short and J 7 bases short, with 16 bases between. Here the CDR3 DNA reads TGCAGTGTCAGCGGGCAAAATGGTGAAAAACTGTTTTTT. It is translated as CSVSGQNGEKLFF.

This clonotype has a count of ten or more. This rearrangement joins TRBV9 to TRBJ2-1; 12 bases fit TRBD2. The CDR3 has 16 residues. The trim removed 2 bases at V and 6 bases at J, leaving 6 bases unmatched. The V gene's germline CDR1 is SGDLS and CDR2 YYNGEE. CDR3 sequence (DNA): TGTGCCAGCAGCGTTCTAGCGGGGGGGCAGGGCAATGAGCAGTTCTTC. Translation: CASSVLAGGQGNEQFF.

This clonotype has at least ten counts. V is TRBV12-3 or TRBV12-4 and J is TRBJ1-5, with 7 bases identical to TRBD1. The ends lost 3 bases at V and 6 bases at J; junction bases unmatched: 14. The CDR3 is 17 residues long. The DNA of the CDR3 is TGTGCCAGCAGTTTCCAGGGGGGGGAGTTTTTACGTCAGCCCCAGCATTTT. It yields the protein CASSFQGGEFLRQPQHF.

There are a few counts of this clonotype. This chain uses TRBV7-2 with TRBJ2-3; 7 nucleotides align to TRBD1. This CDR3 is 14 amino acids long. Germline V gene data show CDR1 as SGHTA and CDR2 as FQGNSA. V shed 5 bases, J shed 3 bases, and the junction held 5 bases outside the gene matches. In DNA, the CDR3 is TGTGCCAGCAGCAAGGGACAGCTAACAGATACGCAGTATTTT. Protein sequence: CASSKGQLTDTQYF.

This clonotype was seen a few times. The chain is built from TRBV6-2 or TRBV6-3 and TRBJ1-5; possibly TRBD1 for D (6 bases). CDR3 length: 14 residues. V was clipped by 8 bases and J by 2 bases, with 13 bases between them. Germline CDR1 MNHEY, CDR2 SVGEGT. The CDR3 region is CASQQGGGNQPQHF. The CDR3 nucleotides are TGTGCCAGCCAACAGGGAGGGGGCAATCAGCCCCAGCATTTT.

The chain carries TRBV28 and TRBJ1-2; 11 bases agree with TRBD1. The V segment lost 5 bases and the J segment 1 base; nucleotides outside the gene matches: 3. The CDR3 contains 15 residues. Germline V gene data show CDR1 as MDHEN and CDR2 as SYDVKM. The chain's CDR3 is CASSPGTGGNYGYTF. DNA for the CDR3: TGTGCCAGCAGTCCCGGGACAGGGGGTAACTATGGCTACACCTTC.

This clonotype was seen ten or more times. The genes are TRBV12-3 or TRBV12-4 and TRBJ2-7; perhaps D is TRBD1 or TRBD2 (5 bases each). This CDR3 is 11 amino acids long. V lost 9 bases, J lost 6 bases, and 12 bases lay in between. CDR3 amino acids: CAREEGSEQYF. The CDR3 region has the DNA TGTGCCAGAGAAGAGGGGAGCGAGCAGTACTTC.

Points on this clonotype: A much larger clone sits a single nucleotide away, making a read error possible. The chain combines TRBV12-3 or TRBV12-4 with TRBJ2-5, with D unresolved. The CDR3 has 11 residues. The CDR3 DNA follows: TGTGTCAGCAGAATGGGGGAGACCCAGTACTTC. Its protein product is CVSRMGETQYF.

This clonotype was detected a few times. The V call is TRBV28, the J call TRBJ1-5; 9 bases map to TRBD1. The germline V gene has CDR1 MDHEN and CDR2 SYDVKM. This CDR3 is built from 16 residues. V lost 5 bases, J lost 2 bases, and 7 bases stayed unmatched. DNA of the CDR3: TGTGCCAGCAGTCCAGAGGGACAGGGCGGCAATCAGCCCCAGCATTTT. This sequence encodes CASSPEGQGGNQPQHF.

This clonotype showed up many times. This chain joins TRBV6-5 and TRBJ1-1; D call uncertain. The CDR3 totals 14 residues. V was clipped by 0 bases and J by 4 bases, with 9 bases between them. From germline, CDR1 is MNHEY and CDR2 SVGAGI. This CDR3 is CASSYSSGPTEAFF. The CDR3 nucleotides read TGTGCCAGCAGTTACTCGAGTGGCCCCACTGAAGCTTTCTTT.

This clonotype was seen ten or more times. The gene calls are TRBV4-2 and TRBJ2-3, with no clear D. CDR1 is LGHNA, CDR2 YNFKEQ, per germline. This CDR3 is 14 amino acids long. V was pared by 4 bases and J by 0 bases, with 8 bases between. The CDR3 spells CASSPTTSTDTQYF. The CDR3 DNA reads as TGTGCCAGCAGCCCTACGACAAGCACAGATACGCAGTATTTT.

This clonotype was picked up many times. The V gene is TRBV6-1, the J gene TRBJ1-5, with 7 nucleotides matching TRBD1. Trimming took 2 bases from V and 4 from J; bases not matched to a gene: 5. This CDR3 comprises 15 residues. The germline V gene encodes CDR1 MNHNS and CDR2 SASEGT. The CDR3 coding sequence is TGTGCCAGCAGTGAAAGGACAGGTTGGAATCAGCCCCAGCATTTT. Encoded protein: CASSERTGWNQPQHF.

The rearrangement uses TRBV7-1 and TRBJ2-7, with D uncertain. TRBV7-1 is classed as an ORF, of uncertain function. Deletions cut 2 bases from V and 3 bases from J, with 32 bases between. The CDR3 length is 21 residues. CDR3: CASSSISRNTYNAPRLYEQYF. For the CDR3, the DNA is TGTGCCAGCAGCTCAATATCCAGGAATACTTACAACGCCCCTAGGCTCTACGAGCAGTACTTC.

The CDR3 region has the DNA TGTGCCAGCAGCTTACTCCAAGGGGCTAGCGCCATTCAGTACTTC. Translation: CASSLLQGASAIQYF. The chain employs TRBV11-2 and TRBJ2-4, with a weak D call TRBD2 (6 bases). V was clipped by 2 bases and J by 9 bases, with 17 bases between them. There are 15 residues in the CDR3. CDR1 and CDR2 from the germline V gene are SGHAT and FQNNGV.